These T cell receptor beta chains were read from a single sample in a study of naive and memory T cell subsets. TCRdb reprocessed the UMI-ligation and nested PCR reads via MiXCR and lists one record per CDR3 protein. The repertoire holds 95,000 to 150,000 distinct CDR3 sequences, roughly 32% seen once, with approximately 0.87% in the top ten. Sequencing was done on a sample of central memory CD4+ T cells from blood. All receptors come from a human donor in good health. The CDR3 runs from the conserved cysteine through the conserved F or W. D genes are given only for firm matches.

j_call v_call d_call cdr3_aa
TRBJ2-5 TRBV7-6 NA CASSQPQETQYF
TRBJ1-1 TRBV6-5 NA CASCVGWATDTEAFF
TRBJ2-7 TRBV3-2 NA CASSQVHRESLYEQYF
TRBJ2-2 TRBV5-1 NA CASSLFVANTGELFF
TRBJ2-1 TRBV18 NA CASSPPRPRNNEQFF
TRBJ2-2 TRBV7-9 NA CASSLAGPTGELFF
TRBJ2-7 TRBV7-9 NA CASSLAGGHEQYF
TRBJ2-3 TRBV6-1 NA CASSEATTRDTQYF
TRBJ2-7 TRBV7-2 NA CASSLPRVGEQYF
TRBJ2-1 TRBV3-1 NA CASSPTVGKGGNEQFF
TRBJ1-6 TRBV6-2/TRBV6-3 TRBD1 CASGQQGEDSPLHF
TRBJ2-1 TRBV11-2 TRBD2 CASSQGLAGIGNEQFF
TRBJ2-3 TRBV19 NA CASSTSSGYTDTQYF
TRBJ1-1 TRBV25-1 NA CASSGFLEAFF
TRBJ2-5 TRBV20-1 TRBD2 CSARTSGRIQETQYF
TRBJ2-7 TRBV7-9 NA CASSLGQVSSYEQYF
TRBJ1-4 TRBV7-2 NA CASSLAKGREKLFF
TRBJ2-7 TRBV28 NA CASSQISYEQYF
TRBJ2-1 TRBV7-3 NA CASISDYNEQFF
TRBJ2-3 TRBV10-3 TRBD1 CAIRQGASKTDTQYF
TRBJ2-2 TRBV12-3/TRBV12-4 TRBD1 CASGLGGNTGELFF
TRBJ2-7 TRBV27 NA CASSILQGYEQYF
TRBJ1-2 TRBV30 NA CAWSATNYGYTF
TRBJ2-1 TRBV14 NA CASSQEVLAGEQFF
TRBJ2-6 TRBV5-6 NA CASSLGELRLSGANVLTF
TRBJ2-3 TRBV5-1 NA CASNLGETDTQYF
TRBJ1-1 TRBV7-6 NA CASSSQENTEAFF
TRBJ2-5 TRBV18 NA CASSPRWALQETQYF
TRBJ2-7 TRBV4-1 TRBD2 CASSSSGLAGVNEQYF
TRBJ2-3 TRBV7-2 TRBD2 CASSLAPSGLGATDTQYF
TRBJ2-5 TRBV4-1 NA CASSQEWETQYF
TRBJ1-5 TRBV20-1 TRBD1 CSARKTGDQPQHF
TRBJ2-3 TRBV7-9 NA CASSPALHTDTQYF
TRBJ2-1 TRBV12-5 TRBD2 CASAKVPGLAGGEQFF
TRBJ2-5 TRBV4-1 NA CASSRLIHQYF
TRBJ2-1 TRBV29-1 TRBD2 CSASPGTSGSYEQFF
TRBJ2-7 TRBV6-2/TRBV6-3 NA CASSRQSYEQYF